Following are 26 T cell receptor beta chains from one sample sequenced in a study of shared clonotypes between healthy human individuals. Naive CD8 cells lacked CD45RO, underwent positive selection for CCR7 and left out terminally differentiated effector memory CD45RA+ cells. The repertoire was sequenced with immunoSEQ multiplex PCR; TCRdb's copy has only in-frame clones and lacks some. The top ten hold more than 1.5% of the sample, which has about 2.1 million clones, around 93% seen once. What was sequenced was naive CD8+ T cells from PBMCs. These receptors were collected from a man between 18 and 29 years old in good health. Some clones in this sample may be carry-over from other donors' samples.

This chain joins TRBV29-1 and TRBJ1-1, with D tentatively TRBD1 (6 bases). Per the germline V gene, CDR1 is SQVTM and CDR2 is ANQGSEA. V was shortened by 0 bases and J by 2 bases, with 10 bases between the two germline ends. This CDR3 has 14 residues. CDR3 sequence: CSVEDPGANTEAFF. CDR3 DNA sequence: TGCAGCGTTGAAGACCCAGGGGCAAACACTGAAGCTTTCTTT.

The chain joins TRBV9 to TRBJ2-1, with 8 bases matching TRBD1. The CDR3 runs 15 residues. Germline V lookup: CDR1 SGDLS, CDR2 YYNGEE. V lost 0 bases, J lost 8 bases, and 7 bases stayed unmatched. The DNA for the CDR3 is TGTGCCAGCAGCGTAGGATCAGGGGGCAGGGATGAGCAGTTCTTC. Translated, it gives CASSVGSGGRDEQFF.

V gene TRBV14 combines with J gene TRBJ2-7; TRBD1 matches at 8 bases. Germline V CDR1 and CDR2: SGHDN, FVKESK. The CDR3 runs to 14 residues. Losses at the gene ends were 4 bases for V and 6 bases for J; bases not matched to a gene: 8. The CDR3 nucleotides are TGTGCCAGCAGCCTGTTCCAGGGGGCAGTCGAGCAGTACTTC. Protein: CASSLFQGAVEQYF.

The genes are TRBV2 and TRBJ2-1, with D perhaps TRBD1 or TRBD2 (5 bases each). V was trimmed by 4 bases and J by 9 bases, leaving 31 bases between them. Germline V gene data show CDR1 as SNHLY and CDR2 as FYNNEI. This CDR3 has 19 amino acids. CDR3 sequence reads: CASSGGGPELISRRSEQFF. In DNA form, the CDR3 reads TGTGCCAGCAGTGGGGGCGGGCCCGAACTGATCTCTCGGAGGAGTGAGCAGTTCTTC.

This CDR3 is CASSDPFGQGDYGYTF. The DNA for the CDR3 is TGTGCCAGCAGCGACCCCTTCGGACAGGGGGACTATGGCTACACCTTC. The rearrangement uses TRBV9 and TRBJ1-2, with 10 bases matching TRBD1. The length of the CDR3 is 16 residues. CDR1 is SGDLS, CDR2 YYNGEE, per germline. V shed 3 bases, J shed 3 bases, and the junction held 8 bases outside the gene matches.

This clone was found once. This chain links TRBV30 with TRBJ2-7; 13 nucleotides align to TRBD2. Germline V CDR1 and CDR2: GTSNPN, SVGIG (reference sequence). The CDR3 runs to 15 residues. The V gene end was trimmed by 3 bases and the J gene end by 1 base; junction bases not matched to a gene: 3. The CDR3 DNA follows: TGTGCCTGGAGCTCGGGACTAGCGGGATCCTACGAGCAGTACTTC. This gives the protein CAWSSGLAGSYEQYF.

V usage is TRBV14 and J usage is TRBJ1-1; D is possibly TRBD1 (5 bases). The CDR3 has 19 amino acids. Germline CDR1 and CDR2: SGHDN and FVKESK. V lost 0 bases and J 3 bases, leaving 23 bases between the germline ends. The CDR3 loop reads CASSQEKLRVRILDTEAFF. In nucleotides, the CDR3 is TGTGCCAGCAGCCAAGAGAAGCTCAGGGTAAGGATTTTGGACACTGAAGCTTTCTTT.

CDR3 sequence reads: CSVNDWTYEQYF. Written as DNA, the CDR3 is TGCAGCGTCAACGACTGGACCTACGAGCAGTACTTC. V is TRBV29-1 and J is TRBJ2-7; D gene unclear. The CDR3 has 12 residues. The V gene's germline CDR1 is SQVTM and CDR2 ANQGSEA. The ends were cut back, 6 bases at V and 2 bases at J, with 11 bases in the middle.

Concerning this clone itself: The sample has other DNA sequences that encode this CDR3 too. The rearrangement uses TRBV7-9 and TRBJ2-3; 12 positions match TRBD2. Trimming at V came to 6 bases and at J to 2 bases, leaving 6 bases not matched to a gene. Germline V CDR1 and CDR2: SEHNR, FQNEAQ (reference sequence). CDR3 length: 16 residues. CDR3: CASSLTSGRNTDTQYF. The CDR3 nucleotides are TGTGCCAGCAGTTTGACTAGCGGGAGAAACACAGATACGCAGTATTTT.

This clone was recorded only once. The chain is built from TRBV7-3 and TRBJ1-5; D is ambiguous. V was shortened by 2 bases and J by 7 bases, with 12 bases between the two germline ends. Germline V CDR1 and CDR2: SGHTA, FQGTGA. The CDR3 is made up of 14 amino acids. The CDR3 is CASSLYERTQPQHF. CDR3 sequence (DNA): TGTGCCAGCAGCTTATATGAGCGAACACAGCCCCAGCATTTT.

The rearrangement joins TRBV10-1 to TRBJ2-1; TRBD2 agrees at 13 bases. The V and J ends lost 2 bases and 3 bases, in that order; junction bases with no gene match: 4. In germline, CDR1 is WNHNN, CDR2 SYGVQD (reference sequence). The CDR3 sequence is 17 residues long. The CDR3 region is CASSETSGREYYNEQFF. The CDR3 DNA sequence: TGCGCCAGCAGTGAGACTAGCGGGAGGGAATACTACAATGAGCAGTTCTTC.

This chain connects TRBV15 to TRBJ1-4, with D maybe TRBD1 (6 bases). Germline assignment: CDR1 LNHNV and CDR2 YYDKDF (reference sequence). The CDR3 has 14 amino acids. V lost 0 bases and J lost 8, with 10 bases in between. The CDR3, as DNA: TGTGCCACCAGCAGAGATGAGGGGGAAGAAAAACTGTTTTTT. Translation gives CATSRDEGEEKLFF.

The chain is built from TRBV18 and TRBJ1-2; TRBD1 matches at 8 bases. This CDR3 has 16 amino acids. From germline, CDR1 is KGHSH and CDR2 LQKENI. The ends lost 2 bases at V and 3 bases at J; junction bases unmatched: 8. In DNA, the CDR3 is TGTGCCAGCTCACCAACTCGAGGACAGGGAGACTATGGCTACACCTTC. Encoded protein: CASSPTRGQGDYGYTF.

This clone has a single count. V usage is TRBV11-3 and J usage is TRBJ2-6, with TRBD1 identical over 7 bases. The CDR3 is 15 residues long. Germline assignment: CDR1 SGHNT and CDR2 YENEEA. V shed 5 bases, J shed 4 bases, and the junction held 5 bases outside the gene matches. The CDR3 nucleotides read TGTGCCAGCAGCCCACAGGGGCCCGGGGCCAACGTCCTGACTTTC. This encodes CASSPQGPGANVLTF. Looking up the rest from reference TRBV11-3 and TRBJ2-6 gives the full variable domain: EAGVVQSPRYKIIEKKQPVAFWCNPISGHNTLYWYLQNLGQGPELLIRYENEEAVDDSQLPKDRFSAERLKGVDSTLKIQPAELGDSAVYLCASSPQGPGANVLTFGAGSRLTVL.

The chain couples TRBV7-9 to TRBJ2-7; 9 bases map to TRBD2. CDR3 length equals 15 residues. Unmatched junction bases numbered 10, after V lost 5 bases and J lost 5 bases. CDR1 and CDR2 (germline): SEHNR, FQNEAQ (reference sequence). The CDR3 sequence is CASSPYTGTSNEQYF. The DNA for the CDR3 is TGTGCCAGCAGCCCCTACACAGGGACTAGCAACGAGCAGTACTTC.

The V gene is TRBV19, the J gene TRBJ1-4; 8 bases match TRBD1. V dropped 1 base and J dropped 8; count of bases not matched to a gene: 6. The CDR3 consists of 15 residues. Germline values: CDR1 LNHDA, CDR2 SQIVND (reference sequence). CDR3 region: CASSIGDRGVEKLFF. DNA of the CDR3: TGTGCCAGTAGTATAGGCGACAGGGGAGTGGAAAAACTGTTTTTT.

The V gene is TRBV7-2, the J gene TRBJ2-3; a weak D match, TRBD2 (5 bases). The CDR3 is 17 residues long. Per the germline V gene, CDR1 is SGHTA and CDR2 is FQGNSA. With 4 bases removed from V and 3 bases from J, the gap between germline ends came to 20 bases. The CDR3 reads CASSSPTTRGLTDTQYF. CDR3 DNA sequence: TGTGCCAGCAGCTCTCCGACTACGCGCGGGTTAACAGATACGCAGTATTTT.

J is TRBJ2-7 and V is TRBV4-1; 9 bases agree with TRBD2. The CDR3 runs to 14 residues. J lost 2 bases, V lost 3 bases, and 2 bases had no gene match. The germline CDR1 and CDR2 sequences are MGHRA and YSYEKL. CDR3: CASSHLAGTYEQYF. The CDR3, as DNA: TGCGCCAGCAGCCACCTAGCGGGAACCTACGAGCAGTACTTC.

V usage is TRBV2 and J usage is TRBJ2-7, with 16 bases matching TRBD2. Per the germline V gene, CDR1 is SNHLY and CDR2 is FYNNEI. This CDR3 spans 18 amino acids. The trim removed 10 bases at V and 2 bases at J, leaving 14 bases unmatched. CDR3 DNA sequence: TGTGCCACCATCCGAATCGCCGGGACTAGCGGGAGGGCCTACGAGCAGTACTTC. Amino acids: CATIRIAGTSGRAYEQYF.

The genes are TRBV11-2 and TRBJ1-2; a weak D match, TRBD1 (6 bases). Germline lookup yields CDR1 SGHAT and CDR2 FQNNGV. The CDR3 has 16 amino acids. The ends were cut back, 4 bases at V and 2 bases at J, with 17 bases in the middle. The CDR3 DNA reads as TGTGCCAGCAGCTCCTTAAGACAGGATACGAACTATGGCTACACCTTC. Translating gives CASSSLRQDTNYGYTF.

V gene TRBV6-6 combines with J gene TRBJ2-7, with TRBD1 matching 8 bases. In germline, CDR1 is MNHNY, CDR2 SVGAGI (reference sequence). The V and J ends lost 4 bases and 12 bases, in that order; junction bases with no gene match: 11. The CDR3 is made up of 13 amino acids. The CDR3 region is CASSSSISTGGYF. The CDR3 coding sequence is TGTGCCAGCAGTTCGAGCATCAGTACAGGGGGGTACTTC.

The rearrangement uses TRBV4-1 and TRBJ2-7; D not resolved. Germline lookup yields CDR1 MGHRA and CDR2 YSYEKL. V was clipped by 1 base and J by 5 bases, with 15 bases between them. The CDR3 has 15 residues. The CDR3 DNA follows: TGCGCCAGCAGCCAAGTTCATGCTAGATCCGACGAGCAGTACTTC. Translation gives CASSQVHARSDEQYF.

This chain uses TRBV4-3 with TRBJ2-7; 9 bases map to TRBD2. Losses at the gene ends were 4 bases for V and 2 bases for J; bases not matched to a gene: 3. The CDR3 spans 14 residues. Germline CDR1 and CDR2: LGHNA and YSLEER. The CDR3 sequence is CASSLGTSTYEQYF. For the CDR3, the DNA is TGCGCCAGCAGCCTCGGGACTAGCACCTACGAGCAGTACTTC.

The rearrangement uses TRBV9 and TRBJ2-7; a weak D match, TRBD1 (6 bases). V was pared by 0 bases and J by 0 bases, with 13 bases between. Germline-derived CDR1 and CDR2 are SGDLS and YYNGEE. This CDR3 contains 16 residues. The CDR3 DNA is TGTGCCAGCAGCGTAGAGGGTGGGACATCCTCCTACGAGCAGTACTTC. This gives the protein CASSVEGGTSSYEQYF.

The CDR3 region has the DNA TGTGCCAGCAAGTTCGGGACCCCAAGCTCCTACAATGAGCAGTTCTTC. Amino acid sequence: CASKFGTPSSYNEQFF. The gene calls are TRBV27 and TRBJ2-1; D is perhaps TRBD1 or TRBD2 (5 bases each). V was shortened by 7 bases and J by 0 bases, with 16 bases between the two germline ends. Germline CDR1 MNHEY, CDR2 SMNVEV (reference sequence). The CDR3 spans 16 residues.

V and J are TRBV29-1 and TRBJ1-6, with 7 bases matching TRBD1. The J segment lost 0 bases and the V segment lost 6 bases, leaving 8 bases of the junction unmatched. The CDR3 extends over 16 amino acids. The germline gives CDR1 SQVTM, CDR2 ANQGSEA. The CDR3 region is CSVPGTVSSYNSPLHF. The CDR3, as DNA: TGCAGCGTCCCTGGGACAGTTAGCTCCTATAATTCACCCCTCCACTTT.